This is a list of T cell receptor beta chains from one sample in a study of PD-1 blockade in classical Hodgkin lymphoma. Method: immunoSEQ multiplex PCR; TCRdb's copy keeps in-frame clones and lacks some. The sample lists about 150,000 clones, 78% occurring once. The sequences come from peripheral blood mononuclear cells (PBMCs), collected before the second cycle of nivolumab. Receptors were obtained from a human donor with classical Hodgkin lymphoma. Both conserved end residues are part of each CDR3. Each record gives: J gene, V gene, D gene, clone size, CDR3 protein, CDR3 DNA. A D gene is named only where the DNA matches it firmly. Some rows have no size entry. The others give once, few or many, or a class for an expanded clone.

>TRBJ2-7|TRBV6-1|-|-
CASSEFAGKTYEQYF
TGTGCCAGCAGTGAGTTTGCAGGAAAAACCTACGAGCAGTACTTC
>TRBJ2-7|TRBV18|-|-
CASSPSPGFVPSSYEQYF
TGTGCCAGCTCCCCCAGCCCGGGCTTCGTCCCCAGCTCCTACGAGCAGTACTTC
>TRBJ2-1|TRBV5-1|TRBD1|-
CASGRSTGSYNEQFF
TGCGCCAGCGGGAGATCGACAGGGTCCTACAATGAGCAGTTCTTC
>TRBJ1-4|TRBV15|-|-
CATSMRQLGEKLFF
TGTGCCACCAGCATGAGACAGTTGGGGGAAAAACTGTTTTTT
>TRBJ1-1|TRBV7-7|-|-
CASSSTVNTEAFF
TGTGCTAGCAGCTCTACCGTGAACACTGAAGCTTTCTTT
>TRBJ1-2|TRBV6-5|-|-
CASGRDGGYTF
TGTGCCAGCGGGAGGGACGGTGGCTACACCTTC
>TRBJ2-5|TRBV6-5|TRBD2|-
CASSFSGGLQETQYF
TGTGCCAGCAGTTTTAGCGGGGGGCTTCAAGAGACCCAGTACTTC
>TRBJ2-1|TRBV9|TRBD2|-
CASSKGLAGGINEQFF
TGTGCCAGCAGCAAGGGACTAGCGGGAGGTATCAATGAGCAGTTCTTC
>TRBJ1-5|TRBV7-2|-|many
CASSLVGNSNQPQHF
TGTGCCAGCAGCTTAGTTGGTAATAGCAATCAGCCCCAGCATTTT
>TRBJ2-7|TRBV27|TRBD2|few
CASRDLAGYEQYF
TGTGCCAGCAGGGATTTAGCGGGCTACGAGCAGTACTTC
>TRBJ2-3|TRBV18|-|-
CASSPRTGTTDTQYF
TGTGCCAGCTCACCAAGAACAGGGACCACAGATACGCAGTATTTT
>TRBJ1-5|TRBV11-2|-|-
CASSFDFRLNQPQHF
TGTGCCAGCAGCTTCGATTTTCGACTTAATCAGCCCCAGCATTTT
>TRBJ2-1|TRBV19|TRBD2|-
CASSMLGSGLAGTDEQFF
TGTGCCAGTAGTATGTTGGGGAGTGGGCTAGCGGGAACAGATGAGCAGTTCTTC
>TRBJ1-3|TRBV6-1|-|-
CASRRPGGGNTIYF
TGTGCCAGCAGGAGACCCGGAGGTGGAAACACCATATATTTT
>TRBJ2-3|TRBV27|-|-
CASSRWGGTDTQYF
TGTGCCAGCAGTAGGTGGGGGGGCACAGATACGCAGTATTTT
>TRBJ2-5|TRBV5-1|TRBD2|-
CASSSTSGSQETQYF
TGCGCCAGCAGCTCGACTAGCGGGTCCCAAGAGACCCAGTACTTC
>TRBJ1-6|TRBV10-3|TRBD1|-
CAIRKGANNSPLHF
TGTGCCATCAGGAAGGGGGCGAATAATTCACCCCTCCACTTT
>TRBJ2-5|TRBV6-5|-|-
CASSPGGTNSGTQYF
TGTGCCAGCAGCCCGGGCGGGACCAACAGCGGCACCCAGTACTTC
>TRBJ2-4|TRBV10-3|TRBD1|-
CAISNNDRVENIQYF
TGTGCCATCAGTAATAACGACAGGGTGGAAAACATTCAGTACTTC
>TRBJ2-5|TRBV7-2|TRBD2|once
CASSYTPGGAARGTQYF
TGTGCCAGCAGCTACACCCCGGGGGGAGCGGCAAGGGGGACCCAGTACTTC
>TRBJ2-7|TRBV2|-|-
CASSGDYEQYF
TGTGCCAGCAGTGGAGACTACGAGCAGTACTTC
>TRBJ1-5|TRBV2|-|-
CASKRTDSNQPQHF
TGTGCCAGCAAGCGGACAGATAGCAATCAGCCCCAGCATTTT
>TRBJ1-1|TRBV10-3|-|-
CAISEYTEAFF
TGTGCCATCAGTGAGTATACTGAAGCTTTCTTT